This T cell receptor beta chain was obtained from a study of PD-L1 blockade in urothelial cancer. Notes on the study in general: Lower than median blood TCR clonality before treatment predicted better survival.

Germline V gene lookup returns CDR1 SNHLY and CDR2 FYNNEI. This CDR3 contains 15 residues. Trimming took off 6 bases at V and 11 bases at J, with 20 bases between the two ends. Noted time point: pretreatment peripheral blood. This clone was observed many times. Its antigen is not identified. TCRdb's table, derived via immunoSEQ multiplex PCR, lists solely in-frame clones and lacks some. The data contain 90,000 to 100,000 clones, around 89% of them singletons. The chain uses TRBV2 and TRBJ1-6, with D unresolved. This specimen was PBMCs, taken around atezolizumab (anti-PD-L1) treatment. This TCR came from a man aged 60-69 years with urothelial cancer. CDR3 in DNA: TGTGCCAGCAGAATCAGCAACGCGGGATATCCACCCCTCCACTTT. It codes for CASRISNAGYPPLHF.